The entry below describes one T cell receptor (beta chain). Its specificity is unknown. The data were obtained in a study of post-analysis software for immune sequencing data. Sequencing libraries made from TCR beta cDNA carried unique molecular identifiers. T cells numbering about 0.85 to 10 million gave rise to roughly 550,000 cDNA molecules. TCRdb called the PCR reads again in MiXCR, with one record for every CDR3 protein. The repertoire holds about 820,000 distinct CDR3 sequences, with about 57% as singletons. Trimming at V came to 8 bases and at J to 5 bases, leaving 14 bases not matched to a gene. Germline lookup yields CDR1 SGHAT and CDR2 FQDESV (reference sequence). The CDR3 is 15 amino acids. General study points: With TRBV5-6, TRBV5-1 and TRBV20-1 included, about five TRBV segments were more frequent in patients than in controls.

The sample comprised blood. This TCR derives from a girl between 10 and 17 years old with multiple sclerosis. This sequence joins TRBV11-1 and TRBJ2-5, with 7 bases lining up with TRBD1. The CDR3 here is CASGAKQGLRETQYF. The CDR3 DNA reads as TGTGCCAGCGGAGCTAAACAGGGGCTGAGGGAGACCCAGTACTTC.